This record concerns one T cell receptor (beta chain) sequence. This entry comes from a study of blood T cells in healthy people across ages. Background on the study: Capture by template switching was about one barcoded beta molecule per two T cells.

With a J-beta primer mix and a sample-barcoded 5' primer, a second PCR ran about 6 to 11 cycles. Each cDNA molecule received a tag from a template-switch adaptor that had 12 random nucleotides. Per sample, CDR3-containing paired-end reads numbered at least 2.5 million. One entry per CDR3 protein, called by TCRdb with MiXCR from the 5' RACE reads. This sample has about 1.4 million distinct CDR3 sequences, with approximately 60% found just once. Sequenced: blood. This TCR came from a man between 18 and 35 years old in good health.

The CDR3 protein is CASSQESGRRTGTYEQYF. DNA of the CDR3: TGTGCCAGCAGCCAAGAATCGGGGAGAAGGACAGGGACCTACGAGCAGTACTTC. V usage is TRBV4-2 and J usage is TRBJ2-7; 8 bases are a match to TRBD1. V lost 0 bases and J lost 2; bases outside the gene matches: 12. The CDR3 has 18 residues. The germline gives CDR1 LGHNA, CDR2 YNFKEQ.